Following are 11 T cell receptor beta chains from one sample sequenced in a study of blood T cell repertoires in COVID-19. Method: immunoSEQ multiplex PCR; TCRdb's copy keeps in-frame clones and lacks some. Of over 40,000 clones detected, around 90% appear once; the ten largest clones hold roughly a quarter. The sequencing sample was made of peripheral blood. The source is a human donor in a cohort sampled during active COVID-19.

V and J are TRBV19 and TRBJ2-7; TRBD1 agrees at 8 bases. V gave up 1 base and J gave up 1 base; unmatched junction bases: 9. Germline V CDR1 and CDR2: LNHDA, SQIVND (reference sequence). The CDR3 is made up of 17 amino acids. The CDR3 here is CASSIGSGGQGSYEQYF. The CDR3 nucleotides are TGTGCCAGTAGTATAGGCTCCGGTGGACAGGGATCCTACGAGCAGTACTTC.

The gene calls are TRBV6-6 and TRBJ2-5; D is perhaps TRBD1 (5 bases). The CDR3 consists of 11 residues. Trimming removed 6 bases from V and 7 bases from J, with 9 bases in between. CDR1 and CDR2 from the germline V gene are MNHNY and SVGAGI (reference sequence). Here the CDR3 DNA reads TGTGCCAGCAGCCATCAGGGGACCCAGTACTTC. Its translation: CASSHQGTQYF.

V gene TRBV28 combines with J gene TRBJ1-6; D gene uncertain. V was cut by 5 bases and J by 2 bases, with 13 bases left in between. The CDR3 is 16 residues long. Germline V gene lookup returns CDR1 MDHEN and CDR2 SYDVKM. The CDR3 region has the DNA TGTGCCAGCAGTGTCCGCAAAGCCGCCTATAATTCACCCCTCCACTTT. It codes for CASSVRKAAYNSPLHF.

The V call is TRBV14, the J call TRBJ2-7; 9 bases align to TRBD1. Losses at the gene ends were 2 bases for V and 7 bases for J; bases not matched to a gene: 9. Germline-derived CDR1 and CDR2 are SGHDN and FVKESK. The CDR3 has 15 residues. This CDR3 reads CASSQWRTGAEEQYF. CDR3 in DNA: TGTGCCAGCAGCCAATGGAGGACAGGGGCTGAAGAGCAGTACTTC.

The V gene is TRBV10-1, the J gene TRBJ2-6; the match to TRBD1 covers 9 bases. The CDR3 runs to 16 residues. V dropped 8 bases and J dropped 0; count of bases not matched to a gene: 5. Germline V lookup: CDR1 WNHNN, CDR2 SYGVQD (reference sequence). As DNA, the CDR3 is TGCGCCAGCGAACAGGGGGCCACCTCTGGGGCCAACGTCCTGACTTTC. Translating it yields CASEQGATSGANVLTF.

The sample holds a few counts of this clone. The chain couples TRBV14 to TRBJ2-2, with TRBD2 as a possible D gene (6 bases). Trimming stripped 0 bases from V and 7 bases from J, with 15 bases between. The CDR3 has 16 residues. Per the germline V gene, CDR1 is SGHDN and CDR2 is FVKESK. The CDR3 DNA reads as TGTGCCAGCAGCCAAGATATGCGGGATTACGGCGGGGAGCTGTTTTTT. Residues: CASSQDMRDYGGELFF.

The chain has TRBV3-1 (or the pseudogene TRBV3-2) and TRBJ1-1; D is undetermined. This CDR3 spans 12 amino acids. V was clipped by 1 base and J by 5 bases, with 5 bases between them. The germline V gene encodes CDR1 LGHDT and CDR2 YNNKEL (reference sequence). The CDR3 is CASSQAQTEAFF. DNA for the CDR3: TGTGCCAGCAGCCAAGCCCAGACTGAAGCTTTCTTT.

The chain uses TRBV30 and TRBJ2-6; TRBD1 is a possible D gene (5 bases). Germline values: CDR1 GTSNPN, CDR2 SVGIG (reference sequence). There are 16 residues in the CDR3. V was shortened by 2 bases and J by 4 bases, with 15 bases between the two germline ends. The CDR3: CAWSQDRPAGANVLTF. The CDR3 nucleotides are TGTGCCTGGAGTCAAGACAGACCGGCCGGGGCCAACGTCCTGACTTTC.

In its sample, this clone was seen once. The chain is built from TRBV3-1 (or the pseudogene TRBV3-2) and TRBJ1-1; 9 nucleotides agree with TRBD1. There are 15 residues in the CDR3. V lost 3 bases and J lost 2; bases outside the gene matches: 4. Germline CDR1 LGHDT, CDR2 YNNKEL (reference sequence). The CDR3 DNA is TGTGCCAGCAGCCAGGCGGGACAGGGTAACACTGAAGCTTTCTTT. Its translation: CASSQAGQGNTEAFF.

Comment on this clone: The same CDR3 also results from other DNA sequences found in this sample. The CDR3 here is CATSDPGGYYGYTF. The CDR3 region has the DNA TGTGCCACCAGTGACCCCGGCGGATACTATGGCTACACCTTC. This sequence joins TRBV24-1 and TRBJ1-2; D gene ambiguous. Germline-derived CDR1 and CDR2 are KGHDR and SFDVKD. V lost 4 bases and J lost 3, with 11 bases in between. CDR3 length: 14 amino acids.

The chain joins TRBV11-2 to TRBJ1-4, with D maybe TRBD1 (5 bases). Trimming took off 5 bases at V and 7 bases at J, with 20 bases between the two ends. This CDR3 region has 16 residues. Germline assignment: CDR1 SGHAT and CDR2 FQNNGV. CDR3 coding DNA: TGTGCCAGCAGCCACAGGCGGGGAGCAGGAAGTGAAAAACTGTTTTTT. This sequence encodes CASSHRRGAGSEKLFF.